This TCR beta chain was found in a study of blood T cell repertoires in COVID-19. The junction had 9 bases not matched to a gene; V was cut back by 7 bases and J by 4 bases. The CDR3 has 15 amino acids. Looked up from germline, CDR1 is SGHRS and CDR2 is YFSETQ. This clone was seen only once. Data came from immunoSEQ multiplex PCR; TCRdb stores just in-frame clones and leaves some out. The data show fewer than 250,000 clones, approximately 86% seen once. V and J are TRBV5-1 and TRBJ1-1; 11 nucleotides match TRBD1. The sequenced sample consisted of peripheral blood. The source of this sequence is a woman between 55 and 75 years old who had recovered from COVID-19. The CDR3 nucleotides read TGCGCCAGCTCTATAGCCGGGACAGGGGGCACTGAAGCTTTCTTT. It codes for CASSIAGTGGTEAFF.